The next 5 T cell receptor beta chains were all read from a single sample in a study of beta chain features in type 1 diabetes. Sequencing targeted expressed TCRB transcripts, as all isolated RNA had been reverse transcribed. Profiling relied on immunoSEQ multiplex PCR, and the TCRdb table lists in-frame clones only, not all of them. This table has under 350,000 clones, approximately 8.1% appearing once. Sequencing was carried out using central memory CD4+ T cells from blood. The receptors stem from a woman aged 18-30 years in good health.

This clone was picked up a small number of times. The V and J genes are TRBV7-9 and TRBJ2-7; 9 positions agree with TRBD1. CDR3 length: 15 residues. The trim removed 6 bases at V and 1 base at J, leaving 7 bases unmatched. Germline CDR1 and CDR2: SEHNR and FQNEAQ (reference sequence). This CDR3 reads CASSLTGTGSYEQYF. CDR3 nucleotides: TGTGCCAGCAGTCTCACCGGGACAGGGTCCTACGAGCAGTACTTC.

This clone was counted between two and nine times. The chain carries TRBV11-2 and TRBJ1-3, with D unclear. CDR1 is SGHAT and CDR2 is FQNNGV in the germline V gene. The germline V and J ends were trimmed by 6 bases and 0 bases, with 6 bases remaining between them. The CDR3 has 13 residues. CDR3 in amino acids: CASSPSSGNTIYF. The CDR3 DNA follows: TGTGCCAGCAGTCCTTCCTCTGGAAACACCATATATTTT.

This clone has a handful of counts. The chain links TRBV6-5 to TRBJ1-6; D might be TRBD1 (5 bases). The CDR3 is made up of 14 amino acids. V was clipped by 7 bases and J by 6 bases, with 13 bases between them. Per germline, CDR1 MNHEY and CDR2 SVGAGI. The chain's CDR3 is CASNLGTANSPLHF. DNA of the CDR3: TGTGCCAGCAACCTTGGGACCGCTAATTCACCCCTCCACTTT.

The chain joins TRBV5-1 to TRBJ2-5; D is uncertain. Per germline, CDR1 SGHRS and CDR2 YFSETQ. V was shortened by 0 bases and J by 8 bases, with 14 bases between the two germline ends. This CDR3 contains 14 residues. The CDR3 reads CASSLEPISGTQYF. As DNA, the CDR3 is TGCGCCAGCAGCTTGGAACCGATATCAGGTACCCAGTACTTC.

This clone has at least ten counts. This sequence joins TRBV5-4 and TRBJ2-5; D is undetermined. Deletions cut 4 bases from V and 4 bases from J, with 14 bases between. The germline V gene has CDR1 SGHNT and CDR2 YYREEE (reference sequence). CDR3 length: 14 residues. In nucleotides, the CDR3 is TGTGCCAGCAGCAGAGCATACCTGGGAGAGACCCAGTACTTC. This sequence encodes CASSRAYLGETQYF.